This record covers a single T cell receptor beta chain. The participants were between about 18 and 90 years old and came from roughly 24 US areas. Allocation to cohorts depended on clinical history reported by the participants. In Cohort 3, a recovered donor had either two negative PCRs, clearance, or symptom resolution. This specimen belongs to a study of blood T cell repertoires in COVID-19. TCRdb's copy holds only in-frame clones and misses some; the assay was immunoSEQ multiplex PCR. The repertoire holds 300,000 to 400,000 clones, with 89% as singletons. Germline V gene lookup returns CDR1 MNHNS and CDR2 SASEGT. This CDR3 is 16 amino acids long. With V trimmed by 4 bases and J by 2 bases, 4 bases remained unmatched.

This clonotype was obtained from a man aged 55 to 70 who had recovered from COVID-19. Sequenced: PBMCs or T cells enriched from blood (not recorded which). The chain carries TRBV6-1 and TRBJ1-5; 11 bases are shared with TRBD1. The CDR3 region has the DNA TGTGCCAGCAGTGGAGGGGACAGGGGGGGCAATCAGCCCCAGCATTTT. It codes for CASSGGDRGGNQPQHF.